Listed here are 15 T cell receptor beta chains from one sample, sequenced in a study of cytomegalovirus exposure and HLA in healthy donors. The PCR contained 60 Vbeta and 13 Jbeta primers. Some clones are missing from TCRdb's copy, which holds only in-frame ones; the method was immunoSEQ multiplex PCR. The data show just over 150,000 clones, over 65% seen once. Sequenced sample: PBMCs. The receptors originated from a woman between 40 and 55 years old in good health and CMV-seronegative.

The chain recombines TRBV2 with TRBJ2-3; 10 bases map to TRBD2. The CDR3 consists of 14 residues. V lost 5 bases and J lost 6; bases outside the gene matches: 5. CDR1 is SNHLY and CDR2 is FYNNEI in the germline V gene. CDR3 nucleotides: TGTGCCAGCAGTACACTAGCGGGGATTGATACGCAGTATTTT. Amino acids: CASSTLAGIDTQYF.

V and J are TRBV25-1 and TRBJ2-7; D is undetermined. The V end lost 0 bases, the J end lost 3 bases, and 6 bases lay between the germline ends. CDR3 length: 13 residues. Germline-derived CDR1 and CDR2 are MGHDK and SYGVNS. The DNA of the CDR3 is TGTGCCAGCAGTGAATATTCCGGCTACGAGCAGTACTTC. It yields the protein CASSEYSGYEQYF.

The chain is built from TRBV5-1 and TRBJ2-7; 10 bases are shared with TRBD1. This CDR3 contains 18 residues. Losses at the gene ends were 4 bases for V and 6 bases for J; bases not matched to a gene: 19. CDR1 and CDR2 from the germline V gene are SGHRS and YFSETQ. In DNA form, the CDR3 reads TGCGCCAGCAGCGAAGGGACAGGGGCCTCGAGGGTGTTTTTCGAGCAGTACTTC. This translates into CASSEGTGASRVFFEQYF.

The rearrangement uses TRBV5-1 and TRBJ2-1; 11 bases are shared with TRBD2. The CDR3 is 14 residues long. Germline CDR1 SGHRS, CDR2 YFSETQ. The ends lost 3 bases at V and 7 bases at J; junction bases unmatched: 3. The CDR3, as DNA: TGCGCCAGCAGCTCCAGACTAGCGGGGAATGAGCAGTTCTTC. Translating gives CASSSRLAGNEQFF.

The gene calls are TRBV18 and TRBJ1-2; D is unresolved. The CDR3 sequence is 17 residues long. Germline values: CDR1 KGHSH, CDR2 LQKENI. V lost 0 bases and J lost 8, with 22 bases in between. CDR3 coding DNA: TGTGCCAGCTCACCACCGAACATTGGTCGAACCAGGCGAGGCTACACCTTC. It yields the protein CASSPPNIGRTRRGYTF.

The genes are TRBV21-1 and TRBJ1-2; no DNA check was done on the table's D call, TRBD1. TRBV21-1 has pseudogene status. The CDR3 has 13 residues. The CDR3 sequence is CASSKDCQYGYTF. The CDR3 nucleotides read TGTGCCAGCAGCAAAGATTGTCAGTATGGCTACACCTTC.

This clone was recorded a few times. This chain uses TRBV5-1 with TRBJ2-7; 10 bases align to TRBD1. Germline V CDR1 and CDR2: SGHRS, YFSETQ. The V gene end was trimmed by 4 bases and the J gene end by 1 base; junction bases not matched to a gene: 8. This CDR3 spans 16 amino acids. The CDR3 is CASSKEAGQGSYEQYF. The CDR3 coding sequence is TGCGCCAGCAGCAAGGAGGCGGGACAGGGGTCCTACGAGCAGTACTTC.

The gene calls are TRBV28 and TRBJ2-1, with 10 bases aligning to TRBD1. This CDR3 contains 16 residues. Looked up from germline, CDR1 is MDHEN and CDR2 is SYDVKM. With V trimmed by 1 base and J by 10 bases, 10 bases remained unmatched. This CDR3 is CASSLFGTGAGGEQFF. As DNA, the CDR3 is TGTGCCAGCAGTTTATTTGGGACAGGGGCAGGAGGAGAGCAGTTCTTC. The whole variable domain, remainder taken from reference TRBV28 and TRBJ2-1, is DVKVTQSSRYLVKRTGEKVFLECVQDMDHENMFWYRQDPGLGLRLIYFSYDVKMKEKGDIPEGYSVSREKKERFSLILESASTNQTSMYLCASSLFGTGAGGEQFFGPGTRLTVL.

V and J are TRBV5-1 and TRBJ1-1, with 7 bases matching TRBD1. Germline CDR1 reads SGHRS; CDR2 reads YFSETQ. CDR3 size: 16 residues. Losses at the gene ends were 7 bases for V and 2 bases for J; bases not matched to a gene: 14. CDR3 coding DNA: TGCGCCAGCTTCCCGGCGCCGGACAGGCGTAACACTGAAGCTTTCTTT. Translating it yields CASFPAPDRRNTEAFF.

Here the CDR3 reads CASSTIAGSTDTQYF. CDR3 bases: TGTGCCAGTAGTACCATAGCGGGATCCACAGATACGCAGTATTTT. J is TRBJ2-3 and V is TRBV19; TRBD2 matches at 8 bases. V dropped 4 bases and J dropped 2; count of bases not matched to a gene: 5. Germline lookup yields CDR1 LNHDA and CDR2 SQIVND (reference sequence). The length of the CDR3 is 15 residues. Variable domain in full (rest from reference TRBV19 and TRBJ2-3): DGGITQSPKYLFRKEGQNVTLSCEQNLNHDAMYWYRQDPGQGLRLIYYSQIVNDFQKGDIAEGYSVSREKKESFPLTVTSAQKNPTAFYLCASSTIAGSTDTQYFGPGTRLTVL.

V gene TRBV5-1 combines with J gene TRBJ1-2, with D possibly TRBD1 on 6 matching bases. Trimming took off 4 bases at V and 6 bases at J, with 16 bases between the two ends. Germline assignment: CDR1 SGHRS and CDR2 YFSETQ. This CDR3 is 14 amino acids long. This CDR3 reads CASSPGDSSHGYTF. CDR3 bases: TGCGCCAGCAGCCCAGGGGATTCTAGCCATGGCTACACCTTC.

The gene calls are TRBV16 and TRBJ1-1; D gene unclear. V was clipped by 6 bases and J by 0 bases, with 8 bases between them. The CDR3 has 13 amino acids. From germline, CDR1 is KGHSY and CDR2 FQNENV. The DNA for the CDR3 is TGTGCCAGCAGTCTTCAGGTGAACACTGAAGCTTTCTTT. Residues: CASSLQVNTEAFF. Looking up the rest from reference TRBV16 and TRBJ1-1 gives the full variable domain: GEEVAQTPKHLVRGEGQKAKLYCAPIKGHSYVFWYQQVLKNEFKFLISFQNENVFDETGMPKERFSAKCLPNSPCSLEIQATKLEDSAVYFCASSLQVNTEAFFGQGTRLTVV.

The chain carries TRBV5-8 and TRBJ2-1; TRBD1 agrees at 10 bases. The germline V gene encodes CDR1 SGHTS and CDR2 YDEGEE. The CDR3 extends over 15 amino acids. V shed 4 bases and J 5 bases; nucleotides not matched to a gene: 6. The CDR3 DNA is TGTGCCAGCAGCCAGGGGGACAGGGGTAACAATGAGCAGTTCTTC. This gives the protein CASSQGDRGNNEQFF.

V and J are TRBV18 and TRBJ1-3, with D hard to call. V dropped 2 bases and J dropped 2 bases, with 13 bases sitting between them. This CDR3 has 16 amino acids. Per the germline V gene, CDR1 is KGHSH and CDR2 is LQKENI. CDR3 nucleotide sequence: TGTGCCAGCTCACCATTAGAGGGAGGCCCTGGAAACACCATATATTTT. It translates to CASSPLEGGPGNTIYF.

J is TRBJ1-4 and V is TRBV5-4, with D perhaps matching TRBD1 (5 bases). The CDR3 is 14 amino acids. The germline CDR1 and CDR2 sequences are SGHNT and YYREEE (reference sequence). Trimming took 1 base from V and 8 from J, leaving 12 bases between them. The CDR3 DNA sequence: TGTGCCAGCAGCTTGAAAGGGGAGGGGGAAAAACTGTTTTTT. It translates to CASSLKGEGEKLFF.